This T cell receptor (beta chain) was identified during a study of blood T cell repertoires in COVID-19. About the research overall: Researchers got acute and convalescent COVID-19 samples from the United States, Italy and Spain. In each case, the material was cDNA or gDNA derived from T cells, B-cell-depleted T cells, or PBMCs.

Authors' methods: Cell counts per sample came from amplifying reference gene primers. Profiling relied on immunoSEQ multiplex PCR, and the TCRdb table lists in-frame clones only, not all of them. The V and J calls and clone size are taken from that table; D and trimming were inferred from the DNA. The table has 50,000 to 55,000 clones, 87% seen once. Specimen: peripheral blood. This receptor was obtained from a man aged 45-65 years with acute or convalescent COVID-19.

The CDR3 region has the DNA TGTGCCAGCAGCTTACCGGGACTATCCTACAATGAGCAGTTCTTC. It yields the protein CASSLPGLSYNEQFF. The rearrangement links TRBV5-4 to TRBJ2-1; 7 bases agree with TRBD2. With V trimmed by 2 bases and J by 1 base, 3 bases remained unmatched. CDR1 and CDR2 from the germline V gene are SGHNT and YYREEE (reference sequence). The CDR3 has 15 residues.